The 27 T cell receptor beta chains below come from one sample, sequenced in a study of blood T cells in healthy people across ages. A J-beta primer mix and a sample-barcoded 5' primer were used in a second PCR of roughly 6 to 12 cycles. From the 5' RACE reads, TCRdb called clonotypes with MiXCR, one entry per CDR3 protein. The table records about 780,000 distinct CDR3 sequences, about 46% of them present only once. Input material: blood. These receptors were taken from a man older than 75 in good health.

The chain carries TRBV30 and TRBJ2-1, with 9 nucleotides matching TRBD2. V lost 3 bases, J lost 6 bases, and 9 bases stayed unmatched. The CDR3 is made up of 15 amino acids. Germline V lookup: CDR1 GTSNPN, CDR2 SVGIG (reference sequence). As DNA, the CDR3 is TGTGCCTGGAGGGGTAGCGGGAGCGGGCCCAATGAGCAGTTCTTC. Protein: CAWRGSGSGPNEQFF.

This clonotype was counted a few times. This chain links TRBV2 with TRBJ2-3; D gene ambiguous. Deletions cut 5 bases from V and 8 bases from J, with 8 bases between. The germline V gene encodes CDR1 SNHLY and CDR2 FYNNEI. The CDR3 is 11 residues long. The CDR3 nucleotides read TGTGCCAGCAGTTCTGGTAGTACGCAGTATTTT. Translation gives CASSSGSTQYF. Filled out from reference TRBV2 and TRBJ2-3, the complete variable domain reads EPEVTQTPSHQVTQMGQEVILRCVPISNHLYFYWYRQILGQKVEFLVSFYNNEISEKSEIFDDQFSVERPDGSNFTLKIRSTKLEDSAMYFCASSSGSTQYFGPGTRLTVL.

V is TRBV5-1 and J is TRBJ2-7, with TRBD1 matching 9 bases. Germline V gene lookup returns CDR1 SGHRS and CDR2 YFSETQ. This CDR3 is 15 amino acids long. The V gene end was trimmed by 6 bases and the J gene end by 3 bases; junction bases not matched to a gene: 10. Here the CDR3 reads CASTLGQGVIYEQYF. CDR3 sequence (DNA): TGCGCCAGCACGCTGGGACAGGGTGTAATCTACGAGCAGTACTTC.

V usage is TRBV29-1 and J usage is TRBJ2-1, with 7 bases identical to TRBD1. Germline assignment: CDR1 SQVTM and CDR2 ANQGSEA. V shed 1 base, J shed 3 bases, and the junction held 3 bases outside the gene matches. The CDR3 length is 14 residues. CDR3 residues: CSVEARGHYNEQFF. The CDR3 region has the DNA TGCAGCGTTGAAGCGAGGGGGCACTACAATGAGCAGTTCTTC.

This clonotype was found once. Relative to the germline gene, one junction end is altered; a read error may explain this. The gene calls are TRBV10-3 and TRBJ2-1, with D perhaps matching TRBD1 or TRBD2 (5 bases each). The CDR3 covers 11 residues. The germline V gene has CDR1 ENHRY and CDR2 SYGVKD. DNA of the CDR3: TGTGCCACCAGTGAGGGGAGAGAGCAGTTCTTC. It specifies CATSEGREQFF.

This clonotype was found a few times. The gene calls are TRBV11-3 and TRBJ2-3; 7 bases are a match to TRBD2. The CDR3 is 14 amino acids. After removal of 5 bases from V and 4 bases from J, the junction contained 6 bases not matched to a gene. Germline-derived CDR1 and CDR2 are SGHNT and YENEEA. The CDR3 is CASSVNLAADTQYF. As DNA, the CDR3 is TGTGCCAGCAGCGTAAACCTAGCGGCAGATACGCAGTATTTT.

About this clonotype: A read error may explain this, as a much larger clone is one base away. The chain is built from TRBV7-2 and TRBJ2-5; no clear D gene. The germline V gene has CDR1 SGHTA and CDR2 FQGNSA. The CDR3 loop spans 13 amino acids. The V and J ends lost 1 base and 11 bases respectively, with 14 bases between them. Here the CDR3 DNA reads TGTGCCAGCAGCTTAGGACGGAACAATGAGCAGTACTTC. Encoded protein: CASSLGRNNEQYF. Full variable domain (remainder filled in from reference TRBV7-2 and TRBJ2-5): GAGVSQSPSNKVTEKGKDVELRCDPISGHTALYWYRQSLGQGLEFLIYFQGNSAPDKSGLPSDRFSAERTGGSVSTLTIQRTQQEDSAVYLCASSLGRNNEQYFGPGTRLLVL.

This clonotype has more than one count but fewer than ten. This chain links TRBV7-2 with TRBJ1-1; TRBD1 matches at 8 bases. V dropped 8 bases and J dropped 4; count of bases not matched to a gene: 9. The CDR3 spans 14 residues. In germline, CDR1 is SGHTA, CDR2 FQGNSA. The chain's CDR3 is CASRTGGLSTEAFF. In DNA form, the CDR3 reads TGTGCCAGCCGAACAGGGGGGTTGAGCACTGAAGCTTTCTTT.

This clonotype was recorded a few times. The chain is built from TRBV7-3 and TRBJ2-6; D gene ambiguous. Germline CDR1 and CDR2: SGHTA and FQGTGA. The V gene lost 1 base and the J gene lost 0 bases, with 10 bases spanning the gap. CDR3 length: 17 amino acids. The CDR3 DNA follows: TGTGCCAGCAGCTTAAATGGCAGGAGCTCTGGGGCCAACGTCCTGACTTTC. It specifies CASSLNGRSSGANVLTF. Together with reference TRBV7-3 and TRBJ2-6, the CDR3 gives the full variable domain: GAGVSQTPSNKVTEKGKYVELRCDPISGHTALYWYRQSLGQGPEFLIYFQGTGAADDSGLPNDRFFAVRPEGSVSTLKIQRTERGDSAVYLCASSLNGRSSGANVLTFGAGSRLTVL.

This clonotype was seen a few times. The V call is TRBV4-2, the J call TRBJ2-3, with D unclear. CDR3 length equals 15 residues. Trimming took off 0 bases at V and 4 bases at J, with 11 bases between the two ends. Germline assignment: CDR1 LGHNA and CDR2 YNFKEQ. CDR3 coding DNA: TGTGCCAGCAGCCAAGAGTCCGGAGTCTCAGATACGCAGTATTTT. Protein sequence: CASSQESGVSDTQYF.

A note on this clonotype: Germline is not matched at one junction end, which may reflect a read error. V usage is TRBV6-1 and J usage is TRBJ2-3; 7 bases match TRBD1. CDR1 is MNHNS, CDR2 SASEGT, per germline. CDR3 length equals 15 residues. CDR3 DNA: TGTACCAGCAGCCTCCGGGACAGAAGCACAGATACGCAGTATTTT. This translates into CTSSLRDRSTDTQYF.

The chain joins TRBV7-9 to TRBJ2-3; D not resolved. The CDR3 loop spans 16 amino acids. Trimming left V 1 base short and J 4 bases short, with 15 bases between. Germline V gene lookup returns CDR1 SEHNR and CDR2 FQNEAQ (reference sequence). The CDR3 coding sequence is TGTGCCAGCAGCTTAGGGCGGCAGGCTGAGTCAGATACGCAGTATTTT. This gives the protein CASSLGRQAESDTQYF.

This clonotype was observed a few times. The chain uses TRBV7-2 and TRBJ2-5, with 9 bases aligning to TRBD2. Germline values: CDR1 SGHTA, CDR2 FQGNSA. V shed 5 bases and J 5 bases; nucleotides not matched to a gene: 6. The CDR3 has 14 amino acids. In DNA form, the CDR3 reads TGTGCCAGCAGCACTAGCGGGCCTTGGGAGACCCAGTACTTC. This translates into CASSTSGPWETQYF.

As regards this clonotype: The conserved phenylalanine or tryptophan is not found at the CDR3 terminus, so this likely reflects a read error. V is TRBV20-1 and J is TRBJ2-1; TRBD2 matches 13 bases. CDR3 length equals 17 residues. The germline V gene encodes CDR1 DFQATT and CDR2 SNEGSKA (reference sequence). V was pared by 3 bases and J by 2 bases, with 7 bases of the junction left unmatched. DNA of the CDR3: TGCAGTGCTAGGGTAGGACTAGCGGGAGAAACCTACAATGAGCAGTTCGTC. Residues: CSARVGLAGETYNEQFV.

In DNA, the CDR3 is TGTGCCAGCAGTTTATGGACTAGCGGGGGAACAGATACGCAGTATTTT. This encodes CASSLWTSGGTDTQYF. This sequence joins TRBV27 and TRBJ2-3; TRBD2 agrees at 13 bases. Per the germline V gene, CDR1 is MNHEY and CDR2 is SMNVEV (reference sequence). After removal of 1 base from V and 3 bases from J, the junction contained 1 base not matched to a gene. This CDR3 spans 16 amino acids.

Comments on this clonotype: It may be a read error: a sequence one base away is much more abundant. V gene TRBV12-3 or TRBV12-4 combines with J gene TRBJ2-5; maybe TRBD2 (5 bases). The J call is uncertain, as TRBJ2-1 better fits the DNA end. The CDR3 length is 14 residues. The CDR3 reads CASSLSGNQETQFF. In DNA, the CDR3 is TGTGCCAGCAGTTTATCGGGGAACCAAGAGACCCAGTTCTTC.

The CDR3 DNA is TGTGCCAGCTCGGACAGGCATAGTGAGACCCAGTACTTC. This gives the protein CASSDRHSETQYF. This chain uses TRBV18 with TRBJ2-5; 7 bases fit TRBD1. Per the germline V gene, CDR1 is KGHSH and CDR2 is LQKENI. The CDR3 totals 13 residues. V lost 6 bases, J lost 5 bases, and 6 bases stayed unmatched.

This clonotype was found a few times. The chain couples TRBV6-5 to TRBJ2-7; 10 bases fit TRBD2. This CDR3 contains 15 residues. CDR1 is MNHEY, CDR2 SVGAGI, per germline. V shed 6 bases, J shed 7 bases, and the junction held 12 bases outside the gene matches. In DNA, the CDR3 is TGTGCCAGCAGCCCCATACTAGCGGGATCAGAAGAGCAGTACTTC. Its translation is CASSPILAGSEEQYF.

Remarks on this clonotype: Since a much larger clone is just one base distant, this may be a read error. This rearrangement joins TRBV5-1 to TRBJ2-7; TRBD1 matches at 9 bases. The CDR3 is 14 amino acids. Losses at the gene ends were 3 bases for V and 4 bases for J; bases not matched to a gene: 5. The germline gives CDR1 SGHRS, CDR2 YFSETQ. The CDR3 DNA is TGCGCCAGCAGCTGGGACGGGACAGGGTACGAGCAGTACTTC. It yields the protein CASSWDGTGYEQYF.

This chain uses TRBV2 with TRBJ1-4; 7 bases map to TRBD1. This CDR3 has 15 amino acids. Losses at the gene ends were 6 bases for V and 4 bases for J; bases not matched to a gene: 8. CDR1 is SNHLY, CDR2 FYNNEI, per germline. Here the CDR3 DNA reads TGTGCCAGCAGATGGGGACAGCAGTATAATGAAAAACTGTTTTTT. It yields the protein CASRWGQQYNEKLFF. The complete variable domain, with remaining parts taken from reference TRBV2 and TRBJ1-4, reads EPEVTQTPSHQVTQMGQEVILRCVPISNHLYFYWYRQILGQKVEFLVSFYNNEISEKSEIFDDQFSVERPDGSNFTLKIRSTKLEDSAMYFCASRWGQQYNEKLFFGSGTQLSVL.

In this sample, this clonotype turned up many times. The chain joins TRBV29-1 to TRBJ2-6, with TRBD2 identical over 7 bases. This CDR3 spans 15 amino acids. The junction had 5 bases not matched to a gene; V was cut back by 4 bases and J by 2 bases. Germline loops: CDR1 SQVTM, CDR2 ANQGSEA. Here the CDR3 reads CSVAGEGTGANVLTF. The CDR3 DNA follows: TGCAGCGTTGCGGGGGAGGGTACTGGGGCCAACGTCCTGACTTTC.

The chain combines TRBV24-1 with TRBJ2-7; no clear D. V shed 5 bases and J shed 2 bases, with 12 bases lying between them. This CDR3 has 14 amino acids. Germline assignment: CDR1 KGHDR and CDR2 SFDVKD. CDR3 nucleotide sequence: TGTGCCACCAGTGGGACGACCGATACCTACGAGCAGTACTTC. Encoded protein: CATSGTTDTYEQYF.

The V and J genes are TRBV20-1 and TRBJ2-3, with D perhaps matching TRBD1 (5 bases). This CDR3 spans 13 amino acids. Germline values: CDR1 DFQATT, CDR2 SNEGSKA (reference sequence). In nucleotides, the CDR3 is TGCTGTTGTCTTGGGGCTGTTACAGATACGCAGTATTTT. Amino acid sequence: CCCLGAVTDTQYF.

This clonotype appeared many times. V and J are TRBV4-3 and TRBJ2-6; tentatively, D is TRBD1 (5 bases). With 2 bases removed from V and 1 base from J, the gap between germline ends came to 12 bases. Germline V gene data show CDR1 as LGHNA and CDR2 as YSLEER. The CDR3 loop spans 17 amino acids. The CDR3 sequence: CASSQRQGLSGANVLTF. CDR3 coding DNA: TGCGCCAGCAGCCAAAGGCAGGGCTTATCTGGGGCCAACGTCCTGACTTTC.

The V call is TRBV6-1, the J call TRBJ2-1; possibly TRBD1 for D (5 bases). The CDR3 covers 15 residues. The V gene lost 4 bases and the J gene lost 1 base, with 11 bases spanning the gap. Germline loops: CDR1 MNHNS, CDR2 SASEGT. The CDR3 DNA sequence: TGTGCCAGCAGTGTCGGCAGGGATTCCTACAATGAGCAGTTCTTC. Residues: CASSVGRDSYNEQFF.

This rearrangement joins TRBV29-1 to TRBJ2-3; 7 nucleotides line up with TRBD2. The CDR3 length is 14 residues. Germline CDR1 is SQVTM and CDR2 is ANQGSEA. V trimming: 6 bases; J trimming: 1 base; junction bases outside the gene matches: 7. This chain's CDR3 is CSVNRLAGTDTQYF. CDR3 nucleotide sequence: TGCAGCGTAAATAGGCTAGCGGGCACAGATACGCAGTATTTT.

The chain couples TRBV27 to TRBJ1-2; the match to TRBD1 covers 7 bases. Germline lookup yields CDR1 MNHEY and CDR2 SMNVEV (reference sequence). Germline trimming cut 5 bases from V and 7 bases from J; bases unmatched to any gene: 10. This CDR3 is 14 amino acids long. The CDR3 nucleotides read TGTGCCAGCAGTCAACAAACAGGGGTCGGTGGCTACACCTTC. It encodes CASSQQTGVGGYTF.